These 17 T cell receptor beta chains share one sample of origin, sequenced in a study of blood T cells in healthy people across ages (dated by TCRdb to between 2014 and 2017). Libraries were made using 5' RACE. The sequencer listed for this sample is Illumina HiSeq 2500. A second PCR of about 6 to 11 cycles was performed with a sample-barcoded 5' primer and a J-beta primer mix. The public reads were reprocessed in TCRdb via fastp at Q25 and MiXCR, keeping in-frame beta chains. Rows merge per CDR3 protein into single entries with the most common DNA and genes. The sample data list 1.5 million to 2 million distinct CDR3 sequences, and 28% of these were observed just once. Around 7.7% of the sample goes to the ten largest clones. The specimen sequenced was blood. These receptors came from a woman in her twenties or thirties in good health.

This clonotype was detected a few times. J is TRBJ2-3 and V is TRBV9; possibly TRBD2 for D (6 bases). The germline V gene encodes CDR1 SGDLS and CDR2 YYNGEE. The CDR3 is 15 residues long. Trimming took 0 bases from V and 8 from J, leaving 16 bases between them. The CDR3 loop reads CASSVVSDRAGTQYF. Here the CDR3 DNA reads TGTGCCAGCAGCGTAGTTAGCGACCGAGCGGGTACGCAGTATTTT. The entire variable domain, with the rest obtained from reference TRBV9 and TRBJ2-3, is as follows: DSGVTQTPKHLITATGQRVTLRCSPRSGDLSVYWYQQSLDQGLQFLIQYYNGEERAKGNILERFSAQQFPDLHSELNLSSLELGDSALYFCASSVVSDRAGTQYFGPGTRLTVL.

The V gene is TRBV29-1, the J gene TRBJ1-2; maybe TRBD1 (5 bases). The CDR3 spans 14 residues. Trimming removed 1 base at V and 1 base at J, with 10 bases between. The germline V gene encodes CDR1 SQVTM and CDR2 ANQGSEA. DNA for the CDR3: TGCAGCGTTGAAGGGTCAGGGATTAACTATGGCTACACCTTC. Protein sequence: CSVEGSGINYGYTF.

This clonotype appeared many times. This chain connects TRBV12-3 or TRBV12-4 to TRBJ2-5; D possibly corresponds to TRBD1 (5 bases). Deletions cut 2 bases from V and 4 bases from J, with 11 bases between. CDR3 size: 14 residues. CDR3 sequence reads: CASSLRGLTETQYF. The CDR3 region has the DNA TGTGCCAGCAGTTTAAGGGGTTTGACAGAGACCCAGTACTTC.

The V call is TRBV9, the J call TRBJ2-5; 7 positions agree with TRBD1. Germline V CDR1 and CDR2: SGDLS, YYNGEE. The CDR3 has 15 residues. Trimming removed 0 bases from V and 1 base from J; junction bases left unmatched: 3. The chain's CDR3 is CASSVGTGFQETQYF. The DNA of the CDR3 is TGTGCCAGCAGCGTAGGGACAGGTTTCCAAGAGACCCAGTACTTC. The entire variable domain, with the rest obtained from reference TRBV9 and TRBJ2-5, is as follows: DSGVTQTPKHLITATGQRVTLRCSPRSGDLSVYWYQQSLDQGLQFLIQYYNGEERAKGNILERFSAQQFPDLHSELNLSSLELGDSALYFCASSVGTGFQETQYFGPGTRLLVL.

This chain links TRBV2 with TRBJ1-6; possible D gene TRBD1, 5 bases. Trimming pared 7 bases from V and 10 bases from J, leaving 17 bases between. Germline CDR1 and CDR2: SNHLY and FYNNEI. This CDR3 contains 14 residues. The CDR3 DNA sequence: TGTGCCAGCAAGAGGCAGGGAGTAGACTCACCCCTCCACTTT. It specifies CASKRQGVDSPLHF.

This clonotype was observed a handful of times. The chain combines TRBV7-2 with TRBJ2-1; 7 positions agree with TRBD2. Germline CDR1 is SGHTA and CDR2 is FQGNSA. V dropped 1 base and J dropped 8; count of bases not matched to a gene: 5. The CDR3 spans 14 residues. CDR3 protein: CASSLGAGDYEQFF. For the CDR3, the DNA is TGTGCCAGCAGCTTAGGGGCGGGGGACTATGAGCAGTTCTTC.

This rearrangement joins TRBV29-1 to TRBJ2-1; 10 bases are shared with TRBD2. There are 16 residues in the CDR3. The germline V gene encodes CDR1 SQVTM and CDR2 ANQGSEA. Germline trimming cut 3 bases from V and 8 bases from J; bases unmatched to any gene: 13. This CDR3 reads CSVEKGAGGPGHEQFF. The DNA for the CDR3 is TGCAGCGTTGAGAAGGGAGCGGGAGGGCCGGGGCATGAGCAGTTCTTC.

This clonotype has a handful of counts. The chain links TRBV7-9 to TRBJ2-5; TRBD2 is a possible D gene (5 bases). This CDR3 is 15 amino acids long. V lost 2 bases and J 2 bases, leaving 12 bases between the germline ends. Per germline, CDR1 SEHNR and CDR2 FQNEAQ (reference sequence). The CDR3 DNA reads TGTGCCAGCAGCTTAATAGGAGGCACGCAAGAGACCCAGTACTTC. This translates into CASSLIGGTQETQYF.

Many counts were recorded for this clonotype. The genes are TRBV7-3 and TRBJ1-1; D is unresolved. V dropped 5 bases and J dropped 4 bases, with 11 bases sitting between them. Germline V lookup: CDR1 SGHTA, CDR2 FQGTGA. This CDR3 has 13 residues. The CDR3 DNA sequence: TGTGCCAGCAGCCTGGACCGCTCCACTGAAGCTTTCTTT. Encoded protein: CASSLDRSTEAFF.

The chain joins TRBV27 to TRBJ1-1; D might be TRBD1 (5 bases). Between the trimmed V and J ends, which lost 2 bases and 0 bases, there was a span of 10 bases. CDR1 is MNHEY, CDR2 SMNVEV, per germline (reference sequence). The CDR3 totals 15 residues. The CDR3 DNA follows: TGTGCCAGCAGTTTAAGGGACTCCGTGAACACTGAAGCTTTCTTT. This translates into CASSLRDSVNTEAFF.

The chain links TRBV27 to TRBJ2-3; 11 bases are a match to TRBD1. The germline V gene has CDR1 MNHEY and CDR2 SMNVEV (reference sequence). With 7 bases clipped from V and 5 bases from J, the junction kept 5 bases outside the gene matches. The CDR3 covers 14 residues. The DNA of the CDR3 is TGTGCCAGCACCCGGACAGGGGGCGGAGATACGCAGTATTTT. Translation gives CASTRTGGGDTQYF.

For this clonotype: With a much larger clone just one base away, this may be a read error. The chain couples TRBV2 to TRBJ2-4; 8 bases agree with TRBD1. The CDR3 extends over 13 amino acids. CDR1 is SNHLY, CDR2 FYNNEI, per germline. Trimming took 6 bases from V and 8 from J; bases not matched to a gene: 6. The chain's CDR3 is CASREDREHIQYF. In DNA form, the CDR3 reads TGTGCCAGCAGGGAGGACAGGGAGCACATTCAGTACTTC.

The chain carries TRBV20-1 and TRBJ2-4; 12 nucleotides align to TRBD2. Germline V gene sequence: CDR1 DFQATT, CDR2 SNEGSKA (reference sequence). With V trimmed by 0 bases and J by 13 bases, 13 bases remained unmatched. The CDR3 length is 16 residues. The DNA for the CDR3 is TGCAGTGCTAGAGATACTAGCGGGAGGCACTACAATGAGCAGTACTTC. This codes for CSARDTSGRHYNEQYF.

About this clonotype: A read error may account for a junction end that differs from germline. This rearrangement joins TRBV5-1 to TRBJ2-5, with 10 positions matching TRBD1. The CDR3 has 14 residues. The V gene's germline CDR1 is SGHRS and CDR2 YFSETQ. The CDR3 protein is CTSSIGQGVGEQYF. Written as DNA, the CDR3 is TGCACCAGCAGCATCGGACAGGGGGTTGGTGAGCAGTACTTC. Using reference TRBV5-1 and TRBJ2-5 for the parts outside the CDR3, the full variable domain is KAGVTQTPRYLIKTRGQQVTLSCSPISGHRSVSWYQQTPGQGLQFLFEYFSETQRNKGNFPGRFSGRQFSNSRSEMNVSTLELGDSALYLCTSSIGQGVGEQYFGPGTRLLVL.

The CDR3: CSARERQGYNSPLHF. CDR3 nucleotide sequence: TGCAGTGCTAGAGAAAGACAGGGTTACAATTCACCCCTCCACTTT. The gene calls are TRBV20-1 and TRBJ1-6; 7 nucleotides match TRBD1. This CDR3 spans 15 amino acids. With V trimmed by 0 bases and J by 7 bases, 6 bases remained unmatched. Germline CDR1 reads DFQATT; CDR2 reads SNEGSKA (reference sequence).

With regard to this clonotype: One base away lies a much larger clone, so this may be a sequencing read error. The chain combines TRBV30 with TRBJ2-5; TRBD2 matches at 14 bases. CDR1 and CDR2 from the germline V gene are GTSNPN and SVGIG (reference sequence). This CDR3 has 16 residues. As DNA, the CDR3 is TGTGCCGAGGGACTAGCGGGGGCCAGGAGACAAGAGGCCCAGTACTTC. As protein: CAEGLAGARRQEAQYF.

The J gene is TRBJ2-7, the V gene TRBV7-9, with 12 bases identical to TRBD1. Germline V gives CDR1 SEHNR, CDR2 FQNEAQ (reference sequence). V shed 5 bases, J shed 0 bases, and the junction held 8 bases outside the gene matches. There are 17 residues in the CDR3. The CDR3 DNA is TGTGCCAGCAGCCCTGGGACAGGGGGCCCTAGCTCCTACGAGCAGTACTTC. Translated, it gives CASSPGTGGPSSYEQYF.